A selection of T cell receptor beta chains follows, all from one sample in a study of shared clonotypes between healthy human individuals. Profiling relied on immunoSEQ multiplex PCR, and the TCRdb table lists in-frame clones only, not all of them. The sample consists of some 680,000 clones, approximately 73% of them appearing once. Sequenced input: memory CD4+ T cells sorted from blood. The source of these receptors is a woman in her twenties or thirties in good health. Both conserved end residues are part of each CDR3. Each record gives: clone size, V gene, J gene, D gene, CDR3 DNA, CDR3 protein. D genes are given only for firm matches. Expanded clones get a size class; other rows say once, few or many, or leave the size out.

>-|TRBV5-6|TRBJ2-7|TRBD2
TGTGCCAGCAGCTTCCGACTAGCGGGAAGCGAGCAGTACTTC
CASSFRLAGSEQYF
>few|TRBV20-1|TRBJ2-5|-
TGCAGTGTTTACGGGGCGGAGACCCAGTACTTC
CSVYGAETQYF
>-|TRBV2|TRBJ2-5|TRBD2
TGTGCCAGCAGTGGGGGACTAGCGGGCTCTAGGCGGACCCAGTACTTC
CASSGGLAGSRRTQYF
>-|TRBV28|TRBJ1-3|TRBD1
TGTGCCACTACCCTGCCCGGGACAGGGGTGGGGGGAAACACCATATATTTT
CATTLPGTGVGGNTIYF
>many|TRBV5-1|TRBJ1-3|-
TGCGCCAGCAGCCCGGGGACGGAGGGAAACACCATATATTTT
CASSPGTEGNTIYF
>-|TRBV25-1|TRBJ2-5|TRBD1
TGTGCCAGCAGTCGGGCAGGGGGCTTAGAGACCCAGTACTTC
CASSRAGGLETQYF
>many|TRBV7-2|TRBJ1-5|-
TGTGCCAGCAGCTTAGTTCAGGGGTCAAATCAGCCCCAGCATTTT
CASSLVQGSNQPQHF
>-|TRBV11-2|TRBJ1-1|TRBD1
TGTGCCAGCAGCTTTCTACAGGGGGCTGAAGCTTTCTTT
CASSFLQGAEAFF
>-|TRBV19|TRBJ1-5|TRBD1
TGTGCCAGTAGTGACAGGGGTTTCGGCAATCAGCCCCAGCATTTT
CASSDRGFGNQPQHF
>-|TRBV11-2|TRBJ2-1|TRBD2
TGTGCCAGCAGCTTAGAGAGACTAGCGGGATACAATGAGCAGTTCTTC
CASSLERLAGYNEQFF
>few|TRBV7-9|TRBJ2-7|TRBD2
TGTGCCAGCAGCTTTACACTAGCGAACTACGAGCAGTACTTC
CASSFTLANYEQYF
>-|TRBV28|TRBJ1-5|-
TGTGCCAGCAGTTTCGGCACCCCAAATCAGCCCCAGCATTTT
CASSFGTPNQPQHF
>-|TRBV6-1|TRBJ2-7|-
TGTGCCAGCAGTCTCCGGTCTCTGGGCGAGCAGTACTTC
CASSLRSLGEQYF
>once|TRBV6-5|TRBJ1-3|-
TGTGCCAGCAGCAGGCTAAGAGACTCTGGAAACACCATATATTTT
CASSRLRDSGNTIYF
>-|TRBV2|TRBJ2-5|TRBD1
TGTGCCAGCAGCTTACAGGGGCAAGAGACCCAGTACTTC
CASSLQGQETQYF